One and the same sample provided the 2 T cell receptor beta chains below, sequenced in a study of CD8 T cells in Susac syndrome. The RNA, about 0.45 to 1 ug, was put through reverse transcription using random hexamers. One entry per CDR3 protein, called by TCRdb with MiXCR from the immunoSEQ multiplex PCR reads. This table has about 140,000 distinct CDR3 sequences, roughly 94% appearing once. What was sequenced was CD8+ T cells from PBMCs. The receptors originated from a human donor in good health.

The gene calls are TRBV6-2 or TRBV6-3 and TRBJ1-5; D unclear. Germline CDR1 MNHEY, CDR2 SVGEGT. Between the trimmed V and J ends, which lost 0 bases and 2 bases, there was a span of 11 bases. The CDR3 runs 16 residues. CDR3 protein: CASSYSMAPGNQPQHF. The CDR3, as DNA: TGTGCCAGCAGTTACTCGATGGCGCCGGGCAATCAGCCCCAGCATTTT.

The chain combines TRBV7-9 with TRBJ2-7; the match to TRBD1 covers 10 bases. This CDR3 has 15 residues. Trimming removed 3 bases from V and 3 bases from J; junction bases left unmatched: 5. Germline V lookup: CDR1 SEHNR, CDR2 FQNEAQ (reference sequence). Written as DNA, the CDR3 is TGTGCCAGCAGCTTTGTGGGACAGGGGAACTACGAGCAGTACTTC. Protein product: CASSFVGQGNYEQYF.